One and the same sample provided the 22 T cell receptor beta chains below, sequenced in a study of cytomegalovirus exposure and HLA in healthy donors. The data were produced by immunoSEQ multiplex PCR, yet TCRdb's version contains in-frame clones alone and is incomplete. The top ten hold roughly 6.7% of the sample, which has 140,000 or so clones, 85% to 90% seen once. The sequenced sample was PBMCs. Source of these receptors: a woman aged 25-40 years in good health and CMV-seropositive.

The rearrangement links TRBV7-2 to TRBJ2-7, with 7 bases lining up with TRBD1. This CDR3 region has 17 residues. V gave up 5 bases and J gave up 0 bases; unmatched junction bases: 13. CDR1 and CDR2 (germline): SGHTA, FQGNSA. CDR3 loop: CASSLTGGQAGSYEQYF. CDR3 nucleotide sequence: TGTGCCAGCAGCCTGACTGGTGGACAGGCGGGCTCCTACGAGCAGTACTTC.

The V call is TRBV28, the J call TRBJ1-2, with a weak D call TRBD1 (6 bases). Germline V gene data show CDR1 as MDHEN and CDR2 as SYDVKM. This CDR3 is built from 16 residues. Trimming cost V 5 bases and J 3 bases, with 19 bases left between them. The CDR3 DNA is TGTGCCAGCAGTCTCGTGGGGGGGGCCCGGGACTATGGCTACACCTTC. Its protein product is CASSLVGGARDYGYTF.

This clone appeared a single time. The genes are TRBV4-1 and TRBJ2-1, with 11 bases aligning to TRBD2. Germline V gene lookup returns CDR1 MGHRA and CDR2 YSYEKL. The CDR3 runs to 16 residues. J was trimmed by 6 bases and V by 3 bases; bases with no gene match: 7. The CDR3 nucleotides read TGCGCCAGCAGCCAGCCACTAGCGGGGGCGGGCAATGAGCAGTTCTTC. Translation: CASSQPLAGAGNEQFF.

The count of this clone is one. This chain connects TRBV15 to TRBJ1-2, with TRBD1 as a possible D gene (5 bases). The V gene lost 3 bases and the J gene lost 6 bases, with 14 bases spanning the gap. Germline CDR1 is LNHNV and CDR2 is YYDKDF (reference sequence). The CDR3 is made up of 14 amino acids. DNA of the CDR3: TGTGCCACCAGCAGGGGGCAGGGTGGAGATGGCTACACCTTC. Residues: CATSRGQGGDGYTF.

The V gene is TRBV6-6, the J gene TRBJ1-6; TRBD1 matches at 8 bases. The CDR3 is 16 amino acids. J gave up 7 bases and V 5 bases, and 10 bases lay outside the gene matches. Germline lookup yields CDR1 MNHNY and CDR2 SVGAGI (reference sequence). The CDR3 region has the DNA TGTGCCAGCAGTGGCCAGGGGGCAAGTTCCAATTCACCCCTCCACTTT. This gives the protein CASSGQGASSNSPLHF.

The rearrangement uses TRBV9 and TRBJ1-6; D unclear. The CDR3 loop spans 13 amino acids. Germline values: CDR1 SGDLS, CDR2 YYNGEE. V shed 5 bases and J shed 4 bases, with 7 bases lying between them. The DNA of the CDR3 is TGTGCCAGCAGTCGGACTTATAATTCACCCCTCCACTTT. Amino acid sequence: CASSRTYNSPLHF. The entire variable domain, with the rest obtained from reference TRBV9 and TRBJ1-6, is as follows: DSGVTQTPKHLITATGQRVTLRCSPRSGDLSVYWYQQSLDQGLQFLIQYYNGEERAKGNILERFSAQQFPDLHSELNLSSLELGDSALYFCASSRTYNSPLHFGNGTRLTVT.

This clone appeared once. The gene calls are TRBV11-3 and TRBJ2-1; 15 bases are shared with TRBD2. Germline V gene data show CDR1 as SGHNT and CDR2 as YENEEA. V dropped 5 bases and J dropped 8; count of bases not matched to a gene: 4. The CDR3 spans 15 residues. The chain's CDR3 is CASSSGLAGGDEQFF. CDR3 in DNA: TGTGCCAGCAGCAGCGGACTAGCGGGGGGGGATGAGCAGTTCTTC.

This clone appeared once. The V gene is TRBV28, the J gene TRBJ2-7; no firm D call. Germline values: CDR1 MDHEN, CDR2 SYDVKM. V shed 2 bases and J shed 0 bases, with 5 bases lying between them. CDR3 length equals 13 residues. CDR3 nucleotides: TGTGCCAGCAGTTTACTAGACTCCTACGAGCAGTACTTC. This gives the protein CASSLLDSYEQYF. Drawing the rest from reference TRBV28 and TRBJ2-7, the complete variable domain is DVKVTQSSRYLVKRTGEKVFLECVQDMDHENMFWYRQDPGLGLRLIYFSYDVKMKEKGDIPEGYSVSREKKERFSLILESASTNQTSMYLCASSLLDSYEQYFGPGTRLTVT.

The rearrangement joins TRBV9 to TRBJ2-1; 11 bases agree with TRBD2. The germline CDR1 and CDR2 sequences are SGDLS and YYNGEE. The CDR3 sequence is 15 residues long. V lost 3 bases and J lost 4; bases outside the gene matches: 3. This chain's CDR3 is CASSARLAGYNEQFF. The CDR3 nucleotides are TGTGCCAGCAGCGCTCGACTAGCGGGATACAATGAGCAGTTCTTC. Full variable domain (outside the CDR3, taken from reference TRBV9 and TRBJ2-1): DSGVTQTPKHLITATGQRVTLRCSPRSGDLSVYWYQQSLDQGLQFLIQYYNGEERAKGNILERFSAQQFPDLHSELNLSSLELGDSALYFCASSARLAGYNEQFFGPGTRLTVL.

The rearrangement joins TRBV11-1 to TRBJ2-7; 8 bases are shared with TRBD2. The CDR3 loop spans 15 amino acids. V dropped 4 bases and J dropped 6; count of bases not matched to a gene: 11. Germline V gene sequence: CDR1 SGHAT, CDR2 FQDESV (reference sequence). The CDR3 reads CASSSEAGVLSEQYF. The DNA for the CDR3 is TGTGCCAGCAGCTCAGAAGCGGGAGTTCTCTCCGAGCAGTACTTC.

This clone has just one count. This chain connects TRBV2 to TRBJ2-5, with D tentatively TRBD2 (5 bases). Trimming stripped 8 bases from V and 7 bases from J, with 14 bases between. CDR3 length equals 12 residues. The V gene's germline CDR1 is SNHLY and CDR2 FYNNEI. CDR3 region: CASGGGPGTQYF. CDR3 coding DNA: TGTGCCAGCGGCGGAGGCCCGGGGACCCAGTACTTC. The complete variable domain, with remaining parts taken from reference TRBV2 and TRBJ2-5, reads EPEVTQTPSHQVTQMGQEVILRCVPISNHLYFYWYRQILGQKVEFLVSFYNNEISEKSEIFDDQFSVERPDGSNFTLKIRSTKLEDSAMYFCASGGGPGTQYFGPGTRLLVL.

The rearrangement links TRBV2 to TRBJ1-4; 7 bases fit TRBD1. CDR1 SNHLY and CDR2 FYNNEI come from the germline V gene. V gave up 11 bases and J gave up 5 bases; unmatched junction bases: 20. This CDR3 is 17 amino acids long. CDR3 in amino acids: CASRGTEHWAANEKLFF. CDR3 nucleotides: TGTGCCTCCCGAGGGACAGAGCACTGGGCAGCGAATGAAAAACTGTTTTTT.

The V call is TRBV28, the J call TRBJ2-3, with 8 nucleotides matching TRBD2. The germline gives CDR1 MDHEN, CDR2 SYDVKM. The V and J ends lost 5 bases and 2 bases, in that order; junction bases with no gene match: 9. The CDR3 loop spans 16 amino acids. CDR3 sequence reads: CASSLTSGPFTDTQYF. CDR3 in DNA: TGTGCCAGCAGTCTAACTAGCGGACCCTTCACAGATACGCAGTATTTT.

This chain links TRBV7-8 with TRBJ2-7; D possibly corresponds to TRBD1 (6 bases). V was pared by 5 bases and J by 3 bases, with 8 bases between. Germline V gene sequence: CDR1 SGHVS, CDR2 FQNEAQ. This CDR3 comprises 12 residues. CDR3 in DNA: TGTGCCAGCAGCCGGGACAACTACGAGCAGTACTTC. Protein product: CASSRDNYEQYF.

The chain carries TRBV6-5 and TRBJ1-2; no firm D call. V was pared by 2 bases and J by 8 bases, with 12 bases between. Looked up from germline, CDR1 is MNHEY and CDR2 is SVGAGI. The CDR3 spans 13 residues. Here the CDR3 reads CASSYVGWEGYTF. Here the CDR3 DNA reads TGTGCCAGCAGTTACGTCGGCTGGGAGGGCTACACCTTC.

This chain joins TRBV28 and TRBJ1-2; 10 positions match TRBD1. CDR3 size: 14 residues. Trimming removed 8 bases from V and 4 bases from J; junction bases left unmatched: 7. The germline V gene has CDR1 MDHEN and CDR2 SYDVKM. The CDR3 sequence is CASSTGGASYGYTF. CDR3 DNA: TGTGCCAGCTCGACAGGGGGCGCGTCCTATGGCTACACCTTC.

V usage is TRBV5-6 and J usage is TRBJ2-1; tentative D call: TRBD2 (6 bases). The CDR3 runs 18 residues. Germline V gene data show CDR1 as SGHDT and CDR2 as YYEEEE. With 0 bases removed from V and 4 bases from J, the gap between germline ends came to 20 bases. In nucleotides, the CDR3 is TGTGCCAGCAGCTTGGAGACGAGCGGGTTGGCTAGGTACAATGAGCAGTTCTTC. This gives the protein CASSLETSGLARYNEQFF.

J is TRBJ2-7 and V is TRBV14; 8 bases fit TRBD1. This CDR3 has 14 amino acids. From germline, CDR1 is SGHDN and CDR2 FVKESK. Unmatched junction bases numbered 0, after V lost 1 base and J lost 1 base. Written as DNA, the CDR3 is TGTGCCAGCAGCCAAGGACAGGGGTCCTACGAGCAGTACTTC. This sequence encodes CASSQGQGSYEQYF.

The rearrangement joins TRBV27 to TRBJ2-7, with D unclear. The CDR3 has 11 amino acids. Looked up from germline, CDR1 is MNHEY and CDR2 is SMNVEV (reference sequence). Between the trimmed V and J ends, which lost 4 bases and 1 base, there was a span of 2 bases. CDR3 coding DNA: TGTGCCAGCAGTTCTTCCTACGAGCAGTACTTC. It specifies CASSSSYEQYF.

Notes on this clone: A much larger clone sits a single nucleotide away, making a read error possible. J is TRBJ2-1 and V is TRBV9, with 11 bases that match TRBD2. The CDR3 length is 15 residues. Trimming cost V 3 bases and J 3 bases; bases outside gene matches: 2. CDR1 is SGDLS, CDR2 YYNGEE, per germline. CDR3 protein: CASSAGLADYNEQFF. The CDR3 coding sequence is TGTGCCAGCAGCGCGGGACTAGCGGACTACAATGAGCAGTTCTTC.

Points on this clone: Germline and junction disagree at one end, which may indicate a read error. This chain joins TRBV7-7 and TRBJ2-1; tentative D call: TRBD2 (5 bases). Looked up from germline, CDR1 is SSHAT and CDR2 is FNYEAQ (reference sequence). CDR3 length: 15 residues. CDR3 region: CASSLASSPYNEQFF. The CDR3 coding sequence is TGTGCTAGCAGCTTAGCGTCGTCCCCTTACAATGAGCAGTTCTTC.

The chain uses TRBV6-9 and TRBJ2-7; no clear D gene. The length of the CDR3 is 13 residues. V lost 9 bases to trimming and J lost 3 bases, with 15 bases between them. Germline loops: CDR1 MNHGY, CDR2 SVAAGI. The chain's CDR3 is CASGELNYYEQYF. The DNA of the CDR3 is TGTGCCAGTGGAGAGCTAAACTACTACGAGCAGTACTTC.